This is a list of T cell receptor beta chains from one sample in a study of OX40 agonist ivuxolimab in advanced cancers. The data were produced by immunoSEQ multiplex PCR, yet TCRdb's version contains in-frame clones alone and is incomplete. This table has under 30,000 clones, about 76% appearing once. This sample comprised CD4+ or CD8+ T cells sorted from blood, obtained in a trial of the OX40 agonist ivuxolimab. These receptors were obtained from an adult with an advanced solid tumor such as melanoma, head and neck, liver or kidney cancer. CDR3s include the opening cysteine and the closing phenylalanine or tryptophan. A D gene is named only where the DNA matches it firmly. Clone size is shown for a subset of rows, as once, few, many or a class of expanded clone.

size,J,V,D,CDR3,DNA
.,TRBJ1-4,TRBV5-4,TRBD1,CASSRSGQGTNEKLFF,TGTGCCAGCAGCAGATCGGGACAGGGCACTAATGAAAAACTGTTTTTT
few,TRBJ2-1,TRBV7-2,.,CASSLPIYNEQFF,TGTGCCAGCAGCTTGCCTATCTACAATGAGCAGTTCTTC
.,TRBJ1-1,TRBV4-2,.,CASSQVQGPEAFF,TGTGCCAGCAGCCAAGTTCAGGGTCCTGAAGCTTTCTTT
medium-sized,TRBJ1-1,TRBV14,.,CASSQVNSFISNTEAFF,TGTGCCAGCAGCCAAGTCAATTCTTTCATTTCGAACACTGAAGCTTTCTTT
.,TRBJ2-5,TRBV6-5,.,CASSPGVRETQYF,TGTGCCAGCAGCCCGGGGGTTCGAGAGACCCAGTACTTC
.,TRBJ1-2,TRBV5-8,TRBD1,CASRPPPGTGDNYGYTF,TGTGCCAGCAGACCCCCCCCTGGTACAGGGGATAACTATGGCTACACCTTC
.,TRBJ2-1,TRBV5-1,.,CASSFQDTYNEQFF,TGCGCCAGCAGCTTTCAGGATACTTACAATGAGCAGTTCTTC
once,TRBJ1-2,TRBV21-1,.,CASSKRHPRRKYGYTF,TGTGCCAGCAGCAAAAGACACCCCCGCCGAAAATATGGCTACACCTTC
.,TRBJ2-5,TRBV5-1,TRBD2,CASRSTGTSKETQYF,TGCGCCAGCAGGTCCACCGGGACTAGTAAAGAGACCCAGTACTTC
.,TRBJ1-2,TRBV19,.,CASSIDLGAYGYTF,TGTGCCAGTAGTATAGATCTCGGGGCCTATGGCTACACCTTC
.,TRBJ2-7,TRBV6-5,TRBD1,CASSYQGDTYEQYF,TGTGCCAGCAGTTACCAGGGGGACACCTACGAGCAGTACTTC
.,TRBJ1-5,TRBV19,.,CASSIYAARNYQPQHF,TGTGCCAGTAGTATTTACGCGGCCCGGAACTATCAGCCCCAGCATTTT
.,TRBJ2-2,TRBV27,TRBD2,CASSLGGDTGELFF,TGTGCCAGCAGTTTGGGGGGGGACACCGGGGAGCTGTTTTTT
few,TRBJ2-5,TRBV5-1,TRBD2,CASSLGRDYQQETQYF,TGCGCCAGCAGCTTGGGTCGGGACTACCAACAAGAGACCCAGTACTTC
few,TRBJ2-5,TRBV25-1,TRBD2,CASSEWGGFTGETQYF,TGTGCCAGCAGTGAATGGGGGGGGTTTACCGGAGAGACCCAGTACTTC
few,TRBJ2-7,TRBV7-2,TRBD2,CASSLSLATYEQYF,TGTGCCAGCAGCTTATCACTAGCGACGTACGAGCAGTACTTC
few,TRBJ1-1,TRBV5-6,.,CASSLYQGHTEAFF,TGTGCCAGCAGCTTGTACCAGGGCCACACTGAAGCTTTCTTT
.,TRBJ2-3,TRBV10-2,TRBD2,CASSEMVAGHTDTQYF,TGCGCCAGCAGTGAGATGGTAGCGGGACACACAGATACGCAGTATTTT
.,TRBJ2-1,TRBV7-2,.,CASSDPGATPGNEQFF,TGTGCCAGCAGCGACCCGGGAGCGACTCCAGGCAATGAGCAGTTCTTC
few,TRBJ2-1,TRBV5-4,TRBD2,CASSFGGGTSVGNEQFF,TGTGCCAGCAGCTTTGGGGGGGGGACTAGCGTAGGAAATGAGCAGTTCTTC
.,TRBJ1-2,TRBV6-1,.,CASSNRDNYGYTF,TGTGCCAGCAGTAACCGGGACAACTATGGCTACACCTTC
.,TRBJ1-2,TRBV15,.,CATSRDLQGYYGYTF,TGTGCCACCAGCAGAGATCTCCAGGGATACTATGGCTACACCTTC
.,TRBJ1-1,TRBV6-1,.,CASSEARARGRYTEAFF,TGTGCCAGCAGTGAAGCGAGGGCGAGGGGGAGGTACACTGAAGCTTTCTTT
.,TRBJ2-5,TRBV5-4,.,CASSPREIQETQYF,TGTGCCAGCAGCCCACGGGAAATCCAAGAGACCCAGTACTTC
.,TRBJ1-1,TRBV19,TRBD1,CASSEGQGFEVESEAFF,TGTGCCAGTAGTGAGGGACAGGGGTTTGAAGTTGAGTCTGAAGCTTTCTTT
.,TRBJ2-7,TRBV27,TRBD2,CASSFGSGGQYF,TGTGCCAGCAGTTTTGGCTCGGGAGGGCAGTACTTC
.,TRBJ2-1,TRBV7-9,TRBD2,CASSPPFRLAGLANEQFF,TGTGCCAGCAGCCCCCCATTCCGACTAGCGGGCCTGGCTAATGAGCAGTTCTTC
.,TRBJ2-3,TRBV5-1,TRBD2,CASSLASGGDTQYF,TGCGCCAGCAGCTTGGCCTCGGGGGGAGATACGCAGTATTTT
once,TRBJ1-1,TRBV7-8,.,CASSVQGNTEAFF,TGTGCCAGCAGCGTTCAGGGGAACACTGAAGCTTTCTTT